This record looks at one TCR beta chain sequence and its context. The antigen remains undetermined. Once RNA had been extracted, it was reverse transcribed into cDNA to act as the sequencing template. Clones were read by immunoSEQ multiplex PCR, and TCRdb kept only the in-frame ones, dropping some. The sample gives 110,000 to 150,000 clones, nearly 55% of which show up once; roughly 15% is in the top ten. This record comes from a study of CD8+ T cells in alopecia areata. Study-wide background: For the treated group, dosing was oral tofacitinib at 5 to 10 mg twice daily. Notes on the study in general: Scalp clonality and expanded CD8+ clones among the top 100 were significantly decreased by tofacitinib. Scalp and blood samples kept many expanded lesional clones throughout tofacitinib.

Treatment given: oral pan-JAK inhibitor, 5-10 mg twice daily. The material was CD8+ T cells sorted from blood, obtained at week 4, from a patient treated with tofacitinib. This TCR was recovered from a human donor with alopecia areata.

CDR3 sequence (DNA): TGTGCCTGGAGTGTTTCGGGCAATCAGCCCCAGCATTTT. This sequence encodes CAWSVSGNQPQHF. This chain joins TRBV30 and TRBJ1-5; D unclear. With 0 bases removed from V and 2 bases from J, the gap between germline ends came to 5 bases. Germline CDR1 GTSNPN, CDR2 SVGIG (reference sequence). The CDR3 is made up of 13 amino acids.